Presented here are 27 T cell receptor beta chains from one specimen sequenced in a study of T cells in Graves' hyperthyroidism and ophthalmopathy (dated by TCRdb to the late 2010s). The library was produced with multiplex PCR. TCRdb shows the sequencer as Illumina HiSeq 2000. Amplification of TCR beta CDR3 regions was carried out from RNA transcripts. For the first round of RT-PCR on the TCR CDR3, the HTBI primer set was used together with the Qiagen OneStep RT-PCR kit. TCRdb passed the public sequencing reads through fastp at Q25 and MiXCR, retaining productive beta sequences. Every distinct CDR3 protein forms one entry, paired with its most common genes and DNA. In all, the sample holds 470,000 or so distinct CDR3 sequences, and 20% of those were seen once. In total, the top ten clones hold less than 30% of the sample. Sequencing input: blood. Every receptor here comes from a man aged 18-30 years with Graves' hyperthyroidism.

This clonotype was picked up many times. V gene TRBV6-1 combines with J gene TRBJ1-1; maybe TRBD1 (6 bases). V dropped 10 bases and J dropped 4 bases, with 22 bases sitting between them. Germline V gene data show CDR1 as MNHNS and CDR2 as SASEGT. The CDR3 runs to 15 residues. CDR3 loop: CATSWGGAYGTEAFF. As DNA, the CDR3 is TGTGCCACGAGCTGGGGGGGCGCTTACGGCACTGAAGCTTTCTTT.

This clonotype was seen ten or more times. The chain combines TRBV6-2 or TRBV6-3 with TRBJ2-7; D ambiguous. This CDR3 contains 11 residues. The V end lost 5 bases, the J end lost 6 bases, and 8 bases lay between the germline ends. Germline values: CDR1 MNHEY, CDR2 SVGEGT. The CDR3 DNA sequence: TGTGCCAGCAGTGGGCACTTCGAGCAGTACTTC. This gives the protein CASSGHFEQYF.

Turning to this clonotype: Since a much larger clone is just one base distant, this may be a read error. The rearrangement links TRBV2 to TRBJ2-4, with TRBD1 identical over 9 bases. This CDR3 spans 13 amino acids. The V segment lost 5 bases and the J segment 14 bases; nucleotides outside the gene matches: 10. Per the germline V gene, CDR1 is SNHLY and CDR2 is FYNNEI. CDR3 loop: CASSQDRGKIKYF. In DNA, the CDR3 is TGTGCCAGCAGTCAAGACAGGGGGAAGATTAAGTACTTC.

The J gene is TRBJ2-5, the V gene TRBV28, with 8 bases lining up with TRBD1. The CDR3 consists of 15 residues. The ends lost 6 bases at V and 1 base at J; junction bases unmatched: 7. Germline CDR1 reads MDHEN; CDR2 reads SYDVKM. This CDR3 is CASSAGQGPQETQYF. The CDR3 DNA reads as TGTGCCAGCAGCGCCGGACAGGGCCCCCAAGAGACCCAGTACTTC.

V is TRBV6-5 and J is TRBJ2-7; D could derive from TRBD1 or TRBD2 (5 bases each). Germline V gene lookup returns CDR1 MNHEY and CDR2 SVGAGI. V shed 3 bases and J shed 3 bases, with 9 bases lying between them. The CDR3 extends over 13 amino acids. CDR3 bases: TGTGCCAGCAGTTATCAGGGAGACTACGAGCAGTACTTC. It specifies CASSYQGDYEQYF.

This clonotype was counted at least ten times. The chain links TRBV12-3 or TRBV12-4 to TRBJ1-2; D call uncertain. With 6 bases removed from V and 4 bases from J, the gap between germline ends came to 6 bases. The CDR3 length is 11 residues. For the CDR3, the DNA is TGTGCCAGCAGGAATCGCTATGGCTACACCTTC. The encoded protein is CASRNRYGYTF.

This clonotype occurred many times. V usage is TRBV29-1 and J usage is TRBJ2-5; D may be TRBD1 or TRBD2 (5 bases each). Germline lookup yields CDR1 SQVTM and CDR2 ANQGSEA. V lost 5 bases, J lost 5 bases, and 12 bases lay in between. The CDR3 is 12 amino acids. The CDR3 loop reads CSVSQGPETQYF. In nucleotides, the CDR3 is TGCAGCGTTTCCCAGGGACCCGAGACCCAGTACTTC.

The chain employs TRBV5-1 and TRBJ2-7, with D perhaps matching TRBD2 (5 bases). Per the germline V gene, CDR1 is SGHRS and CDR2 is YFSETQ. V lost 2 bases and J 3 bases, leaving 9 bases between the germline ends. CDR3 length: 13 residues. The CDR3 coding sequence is TGCGCCAGCAGCTTTGGGAGTTACTACGAGCAGTACTTC. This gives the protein CASSFGSYYEQYF.

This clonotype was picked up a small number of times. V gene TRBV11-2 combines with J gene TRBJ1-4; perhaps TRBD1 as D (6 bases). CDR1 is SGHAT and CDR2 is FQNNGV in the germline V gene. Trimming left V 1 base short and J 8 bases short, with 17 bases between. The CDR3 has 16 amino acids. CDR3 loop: CASSLGRALGGEKLFF. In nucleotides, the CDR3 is TGTGCCAGCAGCTTAGGAAGGGCCCTGGGGGGCGAAAAACTGTTTTTT.

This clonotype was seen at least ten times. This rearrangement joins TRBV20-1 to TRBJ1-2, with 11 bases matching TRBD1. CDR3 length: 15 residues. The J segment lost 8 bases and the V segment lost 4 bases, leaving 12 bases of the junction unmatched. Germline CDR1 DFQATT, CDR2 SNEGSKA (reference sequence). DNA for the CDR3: TGCAGTGCTAATCGGTGGGACAGGGGGAGCGACGGCTACACCTTC. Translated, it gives CSANRWDRGSDGYTF.

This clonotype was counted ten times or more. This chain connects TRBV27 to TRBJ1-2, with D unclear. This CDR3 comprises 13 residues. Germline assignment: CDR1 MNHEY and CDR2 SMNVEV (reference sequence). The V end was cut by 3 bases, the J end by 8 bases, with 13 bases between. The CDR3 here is CASSFSPVVGYTF. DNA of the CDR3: TGTGCCAGCAGTTTTAGCCCCGTGGTCGGCTACACCTTC.

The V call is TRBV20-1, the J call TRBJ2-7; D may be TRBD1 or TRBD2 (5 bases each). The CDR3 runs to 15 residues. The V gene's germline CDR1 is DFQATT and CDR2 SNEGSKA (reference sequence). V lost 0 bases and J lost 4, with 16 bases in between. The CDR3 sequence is CSARELGRPDYEQYF. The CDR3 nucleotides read TGCAGTGCTAGAGAGCTGGGACGGCCAGATTACGAGCAGTACTTC.

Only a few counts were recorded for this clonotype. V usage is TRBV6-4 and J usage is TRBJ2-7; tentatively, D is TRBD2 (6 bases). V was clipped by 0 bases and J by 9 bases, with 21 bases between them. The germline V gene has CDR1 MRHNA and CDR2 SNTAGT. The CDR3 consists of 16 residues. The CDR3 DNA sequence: TGTGCCAGCAGTGACTCCGGGGGTTTGGGCTTTCGGGTGCAGTACTTC. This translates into CASSDSGGLGFRVQYF.

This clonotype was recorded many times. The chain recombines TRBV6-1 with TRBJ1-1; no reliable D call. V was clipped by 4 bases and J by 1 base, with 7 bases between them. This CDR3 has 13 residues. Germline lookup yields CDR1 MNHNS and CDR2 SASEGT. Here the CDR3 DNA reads TGTGCCAGCAGTGTATTAGAGAACACTGAAGCTTTCTTT. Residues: CASSVLENTEAFF.

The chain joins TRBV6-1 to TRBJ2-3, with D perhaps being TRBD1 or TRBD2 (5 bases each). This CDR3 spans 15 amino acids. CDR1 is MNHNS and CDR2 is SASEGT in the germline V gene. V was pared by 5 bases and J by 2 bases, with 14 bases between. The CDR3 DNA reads TGTGCCAGCAGTCCCGGGACGGACCACACAGATACGCAGTATTTT. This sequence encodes CASSPGTDHTDTQYF.

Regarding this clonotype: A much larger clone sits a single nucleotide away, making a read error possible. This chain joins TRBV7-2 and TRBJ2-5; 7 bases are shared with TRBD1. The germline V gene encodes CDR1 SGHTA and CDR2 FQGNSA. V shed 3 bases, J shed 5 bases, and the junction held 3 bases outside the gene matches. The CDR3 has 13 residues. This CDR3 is CASSLLQGETQYF. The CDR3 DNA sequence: TGTGCCAGCAGCTTGTTACAGGGGGAGACCCAGTACTTC.

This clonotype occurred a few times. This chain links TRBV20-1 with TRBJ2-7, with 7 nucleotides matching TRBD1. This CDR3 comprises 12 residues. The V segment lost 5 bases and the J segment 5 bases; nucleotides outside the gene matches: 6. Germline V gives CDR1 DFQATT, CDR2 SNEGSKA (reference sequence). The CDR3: CSAYQTGNEQYF. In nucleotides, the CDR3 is TGCAGTGCTTACCAGACAGGGAACGAGCAGTACTTC.

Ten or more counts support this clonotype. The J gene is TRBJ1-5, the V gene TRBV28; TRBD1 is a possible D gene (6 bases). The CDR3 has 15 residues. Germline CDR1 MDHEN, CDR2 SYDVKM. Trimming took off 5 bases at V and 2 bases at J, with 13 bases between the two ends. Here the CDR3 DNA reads TGTGCCAGCAGTCTTCGGACAGTTGGCAATCAGCCCCAGCATTTT. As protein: CASSLRTVGNQPQHF.

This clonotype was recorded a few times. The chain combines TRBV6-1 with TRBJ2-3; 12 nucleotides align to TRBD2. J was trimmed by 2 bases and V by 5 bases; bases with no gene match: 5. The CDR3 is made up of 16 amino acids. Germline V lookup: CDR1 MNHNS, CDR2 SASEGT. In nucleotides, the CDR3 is TGTGCCAGCAGTCCAACTAGCGGGGGGTTCACAGATACGCAGTATTTT. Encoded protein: CASSPTSGGFTDTQYF.

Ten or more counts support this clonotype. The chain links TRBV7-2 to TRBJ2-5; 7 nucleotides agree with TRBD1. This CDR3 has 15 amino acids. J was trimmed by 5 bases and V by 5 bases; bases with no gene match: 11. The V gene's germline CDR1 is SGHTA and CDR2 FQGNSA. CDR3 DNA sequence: TGTGCCAGCAGCCCCTCGACAGGGCAGGGGGAGACCCAGTACTTC. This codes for CASSPSTGQGETQYF.

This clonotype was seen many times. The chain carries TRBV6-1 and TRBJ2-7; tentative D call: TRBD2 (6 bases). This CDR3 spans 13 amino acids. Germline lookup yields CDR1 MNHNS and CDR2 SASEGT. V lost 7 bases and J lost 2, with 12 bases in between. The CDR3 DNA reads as TGTGCCAGCACCCACGGGGGACCCTACGAGCAGTACTTC. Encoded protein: CASTHGGPYEQYF.

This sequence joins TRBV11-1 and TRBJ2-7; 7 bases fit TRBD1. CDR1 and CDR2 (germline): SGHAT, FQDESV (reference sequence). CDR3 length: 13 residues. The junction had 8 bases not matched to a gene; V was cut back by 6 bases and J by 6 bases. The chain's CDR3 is CASSDDRAGEQYF. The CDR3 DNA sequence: TGTGCCAGCAGTGACGACAGGGCAGGCGAGCAGTACTTC.

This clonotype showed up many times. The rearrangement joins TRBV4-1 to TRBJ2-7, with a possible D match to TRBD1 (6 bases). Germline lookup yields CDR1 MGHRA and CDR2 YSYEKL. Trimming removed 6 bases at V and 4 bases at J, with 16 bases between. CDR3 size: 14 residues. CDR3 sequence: CASRNLNQGYEQYF. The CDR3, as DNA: TGCGCCAGCAGGAATCTTAACCAGGGGTACGAGCAGTACTTC.

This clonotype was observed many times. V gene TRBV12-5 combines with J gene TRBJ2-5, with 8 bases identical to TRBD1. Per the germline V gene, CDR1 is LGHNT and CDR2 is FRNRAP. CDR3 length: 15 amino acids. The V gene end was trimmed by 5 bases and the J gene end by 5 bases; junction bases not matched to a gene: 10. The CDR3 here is CASGPQDRGGETQYF. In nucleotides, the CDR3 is TGTGCTAGTGGTCCGCAAGACAGGGGTGGGGAGACCCAGTACTTC.

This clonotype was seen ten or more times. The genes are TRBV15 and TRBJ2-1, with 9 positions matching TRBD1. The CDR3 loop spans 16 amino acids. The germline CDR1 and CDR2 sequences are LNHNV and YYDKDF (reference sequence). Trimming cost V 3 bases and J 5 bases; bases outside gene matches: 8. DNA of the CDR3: TGTGCCACCAGCAGCCGGGACAGGGTGATGGACAATGAGCAGTTCTTC. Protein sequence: CATSSRDRVMDNEQFF.

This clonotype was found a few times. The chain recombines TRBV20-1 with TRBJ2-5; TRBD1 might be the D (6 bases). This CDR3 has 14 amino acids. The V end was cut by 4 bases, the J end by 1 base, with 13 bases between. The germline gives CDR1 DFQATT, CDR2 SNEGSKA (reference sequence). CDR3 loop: CSAKHRVIQETQYF. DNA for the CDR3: TGCAGTGCTAAACACAGGGTGATCCAAGAGACCCAGTACTTC.

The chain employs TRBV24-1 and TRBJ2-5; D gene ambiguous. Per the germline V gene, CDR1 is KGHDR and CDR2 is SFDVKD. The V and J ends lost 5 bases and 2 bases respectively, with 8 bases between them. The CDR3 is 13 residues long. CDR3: CATSGTVQETQYF. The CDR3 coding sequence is TGTGCCACCAGTGGAACAGTTCAAGAGACCCAGTACTTC.